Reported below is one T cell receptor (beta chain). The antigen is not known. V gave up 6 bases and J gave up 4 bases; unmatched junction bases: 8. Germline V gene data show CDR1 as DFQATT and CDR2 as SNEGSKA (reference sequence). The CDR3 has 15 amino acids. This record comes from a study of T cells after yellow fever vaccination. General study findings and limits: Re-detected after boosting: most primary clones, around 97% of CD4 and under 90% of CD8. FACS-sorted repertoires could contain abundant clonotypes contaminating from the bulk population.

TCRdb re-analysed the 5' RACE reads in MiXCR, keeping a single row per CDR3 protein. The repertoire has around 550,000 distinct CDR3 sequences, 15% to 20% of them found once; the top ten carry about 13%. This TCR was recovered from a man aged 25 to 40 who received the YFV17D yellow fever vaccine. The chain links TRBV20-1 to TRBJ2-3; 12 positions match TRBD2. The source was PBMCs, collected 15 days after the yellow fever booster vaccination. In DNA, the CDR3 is TGCAGTGCATTCGGGACTAGCGGGCCGGCAGATACGCAGTATTTT. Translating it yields CSAFGTSGPADTQYF.